The sequence of this TCR beta chain was determined in a study of blood T cell repertoires in COVID-19 (dated by TCRdb to 2018 to 2021). In terms of the full investigation: Samples from collaborators originated in the United States, Italy and Spain and spanned both the acute and convalescent phases of COVID-19. Deeply sampled blood TCRbeta repertoires from subjects exposed to, actively infected with, or recovered from COVID-19 were included in the dataset. The samples were drawn from the first 160 participants of the ongoing ImmuneRACE study and from under 1,500 subjects provided by 6 global collaborators. The prospective study material was composed of cDNA or gDNA derived from T cells, B-cell-depleted T cells, or PBMCs. The sample metadata nearly always contained a de-identified subject ID, COVID-19 status, age in years and sex. HLA class I and class II types, where available, came from metadata supplied by the sample provider rather than from assay-based typing. The repertoires were made available in a free public database intended to serve as a resource for research on the immune response to SARS-CoV-2.

The CDR3 runs 15 residues from the cysteine to the phenylalanine. CDR3 DNA only is kept here, 45 bases in frame from base 1. V and J are truncated by 5 bases and 6 bases respectively, leaving an intervening sequence of 18 bases. The germline V gene encodes CDR1 MNHEY and CDR2 SVGAGI. Whole blood was collected in K2EDTA tubes by collaborating institutions according to the institutions' own protocols. For TCRbeta analysis, collaborators shipped samples in one of three forms: frozen whole blood, isolated PBMCs, or DNA extracted from either of those sample types. The immunoSEQ Assay, a bias-controlled multiplex PCR, was used to amplify TCRbeta CDR3 regions from genomic DNA. The paper's processing steps were these. The number of nucleated cells in each sample was estimated by amplification of reference gene primers within the assay. Sequence reads were collapsed and filtered to measure the absolute abundance of every unique TCRbeta CDR3 rearrangement. For each sample, productive Simpson clonality was calculated as the square root of Simpson's diversity index over productive rearrangements. Here the immuneACCESS table is served through TCRdb, limited to in-frame sequences with V and J called. Missing clones are a known gap in these copies; in checked studies unresolved V genes cover under half, and the rest lacks a known reason. The V and J calls and clone size were taken over from that table, and D and trimming were inferred from the DNA. The table for this sample lists fewer than 150,000 clones; approximately 90% of them were counted only once. Jointly, the top ten make up 28% of the sample.

Details on this clone: The target of this receptor is not known. There are no base qualities to consult, and no much larger clone falls within one base.

Results and caveats for the whole study, not just this receptor: The amount of clinical and demographic metadata varied by source and participant and was provided uncurated.

This receptor chain uses TRBV6-5 and TRBJ2-3, and TRBD2 may be the D gene, going by 7 matching bases. The sequenced sample consisted of peripheral blood. The sequence was collected from a human donor in a cohort sampled during active COVID-19. The CDR3 region: CASSRRGGLGDTQYF. The nucleotide sequence reads as follows: TGTGCCAGCAGTCGGAGGGGGGGGTTGGGCGATACGCAGTATTTT.